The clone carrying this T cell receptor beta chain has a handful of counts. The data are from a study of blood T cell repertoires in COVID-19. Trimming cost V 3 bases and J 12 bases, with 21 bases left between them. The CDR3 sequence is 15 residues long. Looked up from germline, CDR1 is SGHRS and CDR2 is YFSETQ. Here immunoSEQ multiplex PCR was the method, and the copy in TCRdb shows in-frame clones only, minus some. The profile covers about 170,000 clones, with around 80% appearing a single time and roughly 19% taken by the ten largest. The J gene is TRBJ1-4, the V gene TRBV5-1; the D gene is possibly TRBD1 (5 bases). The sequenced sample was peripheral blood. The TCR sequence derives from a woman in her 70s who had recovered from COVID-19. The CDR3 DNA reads TGCGCCAGCAGCTCCGCCGCACCCCGGCTGACAGAACTGTTTTTT. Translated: CASSSAAPRLTELFF. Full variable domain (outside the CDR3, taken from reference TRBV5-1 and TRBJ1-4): KAGVTQTPRYLIKTRGQQVTLSCSPISGHRSVSWYQQTPGQGLQFLFEYFSETQRNKGNFPGRFSGRQFSNSRSEMNVSTLELGDSALYLCASSSAAPRLTELFFGSGTQLSVL.